The present TCR beta chain was sequenced within a study of a mutant IDH1 vaccine in newly diagnosed glioma. Time point specified: week 35, safety follow-up. Topical imiquimod was applied with each vaccine dose, which held 300 ug of mutant IDH1 20-mer peptide. For this clone: The target antigen is unknown.

Using immunoSEQ multiplex PCR, the repertoire was profiled, and TCRdb retains in-frame clones only, with some absent. The sample lists about 50,000 clones; around 92% were seen once. Trimming removed 3 bases from V and 5 bases from J, with 13 bases in between. Germline assignment: CDR1 GTSNPN and CDR2 SVGIG (reference sequence). The length of the CDR3 is 13 residues. This rearrangement joins TRBV30 to TRBJ1-1; D might be TRBD1 (5 bases). The TCR sequence derives from a man aged 50-60 years with glioma. The sequencing used PBMCs, collected from a glioma patient whose treatment included an IDH1 peptide vaccine. In DNA, the CDR3 is TGTGCCTGGAGCGTCTCTGGGGGAACTGAAGCTTTCTTT. Encoded protein: CAWSVSGGTEAFF.